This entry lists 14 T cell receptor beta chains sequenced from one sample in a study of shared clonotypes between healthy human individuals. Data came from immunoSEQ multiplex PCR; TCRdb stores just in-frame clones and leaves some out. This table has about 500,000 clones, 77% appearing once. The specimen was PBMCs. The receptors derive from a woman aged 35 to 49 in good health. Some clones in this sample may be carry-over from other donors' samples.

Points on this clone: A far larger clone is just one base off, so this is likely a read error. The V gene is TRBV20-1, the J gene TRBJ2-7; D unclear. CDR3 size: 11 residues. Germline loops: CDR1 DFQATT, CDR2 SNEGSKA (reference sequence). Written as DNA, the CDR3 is TGCAGTGCTAGTGTCAACTACGGGCAGTACTTC. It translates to CSASVNYGQYF.

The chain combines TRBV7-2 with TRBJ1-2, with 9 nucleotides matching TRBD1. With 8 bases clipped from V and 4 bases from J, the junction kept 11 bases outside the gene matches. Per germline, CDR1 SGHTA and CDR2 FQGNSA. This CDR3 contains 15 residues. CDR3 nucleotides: TGTGCCAGCGGTAAACAGGGGGCGTCCAGCTATGGCTACACCTTC. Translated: CASGKQGASSYGYTF.

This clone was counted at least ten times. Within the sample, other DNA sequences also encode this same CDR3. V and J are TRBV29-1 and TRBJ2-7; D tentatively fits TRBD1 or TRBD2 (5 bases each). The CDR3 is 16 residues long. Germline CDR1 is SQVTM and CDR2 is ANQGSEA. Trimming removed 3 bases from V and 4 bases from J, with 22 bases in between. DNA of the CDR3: TGCAGCGTTGACTTATCGATTCCGGGACGAACTTACGAGCAGTACTTC. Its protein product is CSVDLSIPGRTYEQYF.

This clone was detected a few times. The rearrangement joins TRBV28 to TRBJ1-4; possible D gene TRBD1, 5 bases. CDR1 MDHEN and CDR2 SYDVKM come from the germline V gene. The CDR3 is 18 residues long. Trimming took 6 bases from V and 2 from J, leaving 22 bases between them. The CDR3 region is CASRPQGFIILTNEKLFF. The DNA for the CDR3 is TGTGCCAGCAGACCCCAGGGCTTCATCATCTTGACTAATGAAAAACTGTTTTTT.

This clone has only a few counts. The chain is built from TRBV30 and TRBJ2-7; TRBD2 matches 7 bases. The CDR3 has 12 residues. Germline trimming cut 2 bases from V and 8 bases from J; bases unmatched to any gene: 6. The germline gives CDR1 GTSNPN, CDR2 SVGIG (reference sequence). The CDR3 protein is CAWSRREGKQYF. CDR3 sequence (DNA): TGTGCCTGGAGTAGGAGGGAGGGCAAGCAGTACTTC.

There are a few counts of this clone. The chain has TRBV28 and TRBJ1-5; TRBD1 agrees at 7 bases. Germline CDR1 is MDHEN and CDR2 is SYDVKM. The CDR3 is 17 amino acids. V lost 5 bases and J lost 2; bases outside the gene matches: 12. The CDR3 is CASSLPGTARGNQPQHF. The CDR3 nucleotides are TGTGCCAGCAGTCTTCCCGGGACAGCCCGGGGCAATCAGCCCCAGCATTTT.

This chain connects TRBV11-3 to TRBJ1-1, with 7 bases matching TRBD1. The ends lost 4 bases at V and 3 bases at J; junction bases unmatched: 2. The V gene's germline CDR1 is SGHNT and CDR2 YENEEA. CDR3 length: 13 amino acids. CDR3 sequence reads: CASSSDRDTEAFF. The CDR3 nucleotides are TGTGCCAGCAGCTCCGACAGGGACACTGAAGCTTTCTTT.

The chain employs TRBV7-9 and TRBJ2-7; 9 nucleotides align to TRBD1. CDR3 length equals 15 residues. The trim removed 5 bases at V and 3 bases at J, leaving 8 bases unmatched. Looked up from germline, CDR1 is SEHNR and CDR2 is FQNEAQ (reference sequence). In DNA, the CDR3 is TGTGCCAGCAGCACCTACAGGGGGCGCGACTACGAGCAGTACTTC. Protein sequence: CASSTYRGRDYEQYF.

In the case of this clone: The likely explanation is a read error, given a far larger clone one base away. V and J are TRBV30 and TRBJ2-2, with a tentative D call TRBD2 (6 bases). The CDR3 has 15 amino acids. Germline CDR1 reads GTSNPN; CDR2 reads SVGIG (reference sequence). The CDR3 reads CAWSPSRGDIGGLFF. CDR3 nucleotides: TGTGCCTGGAGCCCCTCCCGCGGGGATATCGGGGGGCTGTTTTTT.

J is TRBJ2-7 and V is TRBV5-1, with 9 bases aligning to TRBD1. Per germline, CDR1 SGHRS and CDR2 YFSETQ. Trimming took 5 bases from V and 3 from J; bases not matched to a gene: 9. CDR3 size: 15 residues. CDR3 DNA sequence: TGCGCCAGCAGTTCAGGACAGGGGACGAACTACGAGCAGTACTTC. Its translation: CASSSGQGTNYEQYF.

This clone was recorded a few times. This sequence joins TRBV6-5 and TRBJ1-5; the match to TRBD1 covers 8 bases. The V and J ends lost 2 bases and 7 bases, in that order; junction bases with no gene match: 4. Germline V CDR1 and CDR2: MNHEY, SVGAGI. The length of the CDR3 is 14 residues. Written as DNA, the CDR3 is TGTGCCAGCAGTTACGGACAGGGCAGGCAGCCCCAGCATTTT. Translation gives CASSYGQGRQPQHF.

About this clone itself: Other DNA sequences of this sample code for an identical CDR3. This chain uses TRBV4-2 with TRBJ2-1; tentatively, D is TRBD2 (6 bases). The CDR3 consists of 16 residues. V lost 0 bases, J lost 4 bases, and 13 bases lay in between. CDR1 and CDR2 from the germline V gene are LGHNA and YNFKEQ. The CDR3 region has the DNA TGTGCCAGCAGCCAAGATGGGCGGGGCTCTTACAATGAGCAGTTCTTC. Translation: CASSQDGRGSYNEQFF.

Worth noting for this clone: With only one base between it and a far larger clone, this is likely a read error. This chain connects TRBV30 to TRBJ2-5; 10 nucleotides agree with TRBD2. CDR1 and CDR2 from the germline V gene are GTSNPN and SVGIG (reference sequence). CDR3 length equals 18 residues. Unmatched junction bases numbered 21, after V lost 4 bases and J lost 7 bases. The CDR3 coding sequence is TGTGCCTGGAAGGGAGTGGGAAAGCGGGAGGGCCGACGAGGGACCCAGTACTTC. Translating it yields CAWKGVGKREGRRGTQYF.

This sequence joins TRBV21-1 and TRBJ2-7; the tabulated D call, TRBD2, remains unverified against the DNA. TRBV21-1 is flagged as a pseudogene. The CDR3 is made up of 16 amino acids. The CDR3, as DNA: TGTGCCAGCAGCAAAACGGTCTTCCGGGTCACCTACGAGCAGTACTTC. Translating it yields CASSKTVFRVTYEQYF.